These 21 T cell receptor beta chains share one sample of origin, sequenced in a study of blood T cell repertoires in COVID-19. Assay: immunoSEQ multiplex PCR; the TCRdb copy retains only in-frame clones and omits some. Seen here are 250,000 to 350,000 clones, about nine tenths observed once, and the top ten hold over 9%. Input material: peripheral blood. All receptors derive from a woman aged 30 to 39 with COVID-19, enrolled during active disease.

The genes are TRBV28 and TRBJ1-2; tentative D call: TRBD1 (6 bases). V was cut by 5 bases and J by 6 bases, with 22 bases left in between. This CDR3 contains 16 residues. The V gene's germline CDR1 is MDHEN and CDR2 SYDVKM. The CDR3 loop is CASSPYLTGVGDGYTF. Here the CDR3 DNA reads TGTGCCAGCAGTCCGTACCTGACAGGAGTGGGGGATGGCTACACCTTC.

The chain joins TRBV27 to TRBJ2-7; possibly TRBD2 for D (5 bases). V was trimmed by 5 bases and J by 2 bases, leaving 19 bases between them. The CDR3 spans 16 residues. Germline assignment: CDR1 MNHEY and CDR2 SMNVEV (reference sequence). The CDR3 coding sequence is TGTGCCAGCAGTGTATATAAGGCGCCTAGCCCCTACGAGCAGTACTTC. It specifies CASSVYKAPSPYEQYF.

The chain recombines TRBV28 with TRBJ2-7; 14 bases fit TRBD2. Looked up from germline, CDR1 is MDHEN and CDR2 is SYDVKM. The ends lost 6 bases at V and 3 bases at J; junction bases unmatched: 7. This CDR3 is built from 16 residues. The CDR3 here is CASSGTSGRLSYEQYF. CDR3 nucleotides: TGTGCCAGCAGCGGGACTAGCGGGAGATTAAGCTACGAGCAGTACTTC.

Only one count was recorded for this clone. The rearrangement links TRBV7-9 to TRBJ2-7; D is possibly TRBD2 (6 bases). The germline V gene encodes CDR1 SEHNR and CDR2 FQNEAQ (reference sequence). The V gene lost 0 bases and the J gene lost 8 bases, with 11 bases spanning the gap. CDR3 length: 13 residues. In nucleotides, the CDR3 is TGTGCCAGCAGCTTAGCAGGGGAGGAGAAGCAGTACTTC. Translated, it gives CASSLAGEEKQYF.

The chain employs TRBV5-4 and TRBJ2-2; 10 bases align to TRBD2. Germline loops: CDR1 SGHNT, CDR2 YYREEE (reference sequence). The CDR3 has 16 residues. The V gene end was trimmed by 4 bases and the J gene end by 1 base; junction bases not matched to a gene: 4. The CDR3 loop is CASSLWTSGNTGELFF. The CDR3 DNA reads as TGTGCCAGCAGCCTTTGGACTAGCGGGAACACCGGGGAGCTGTTTTTT.

In DNA, the CDR3 is TGTGCCAGCAGCAACAGGGGAGTCGACGAGCAGTACTTC. Its translation is CASSNRGVDEQYF. The gene calls are TRBV28 and TRBJ2-7; 7 positions agree with TRBD1. Germline CDR1 reads MDHEN; CDR2 reads SYDVKM. The CDR3 sequence is 13 residues long. Trimming removed 6 bases from V and 5 bases from J; junction bases left unmatched: 7.

The rearrangement uses TRBV10-3 and TRBJ1-2, with D perhaps TRBD1 (5 bases). Germline V gene sequence: CDR1 ENHRY, CDR2 SYGVKD. V shed 2 bases and J shed 0 bases, with 13 bases lying between them. The CDR3 is 16 residues long. The chain's CDR3 is CAISEAGRLSNYGYTF. CDR3 bases: TGTGCCATCAGTGAGGCGGGACGGCTGTCTAACTATGGCTACACCTTC.

This clone was seen just once. This sequence joins TRBV6-2 or TRBV6-3 and TRBJ2-3; 10 positions match TRBD2. Germline CDR1 MNHEY, CDR2 SVGEGT. The junction had 8 bases not matched to a gene; V was cut back by 2 bases and J by 6 bases. This CDR3 has 16 amino acids. The CDR3 is CASSYPEREGRDTQYF. The DNA for the CDR3 is TGTGCCAGCAGTTACCCTGAGCGGGAGGGCCGGGATACGCAGTATTTT.

This clone was found once. The chain couples TRBV24-1 to TRBJ2-1, with TRBD2 identical over 13 bases. Germline CDR1 KGHDR, CDR2 SFDVKD. The CDR3 is made up of 15 amino acids. V dropped 7 bases and J dropped 4; count of bases not matched to a gene: 3. The CDR3 loop reads CATRGTSGIYNEQFF. The CDR3 nucleotides are TGTGCCACCAGGGGGACTAGCGGGATTTACAATGAGCAGTTCTTC.

The V gene is TRBV6-2 or TRBV6-3, the J gene TRBJ1-1, with a possible D match to TRBD1 (6 bases). The CDR3 has 12 residues. The V end lost 2 bases, the J end lost 11 bases, and 12 bases lay between the germline ends. Germline loops: CDR1 MNHEY, CDR2 SVGEGT. This chain's CDR3 is CASSYSTTGAFF. Here the CDR3 DNA reads TGTGCCAGCAGTTACAGCACCACAGGGGCTTTCTTT.

The chain links TRBV28 to TRBJ2-2; D is possibly TRBD2 (5 bases). The CDR3 is made up of 15 amino acids. The V and J ends lost 4 bases and 8 bases respectively, with 17 bases between them. Looked up from germline, CDR1 is MDHEN and CDR2 is SYDVKM. The CDR3 bases are TGTGCCAGCAGTTGGCCGACTTCGGCGGGTGGGGAGCTGTTTTTT. Protein sequence: CASSWPTSAGGELFF.

J is TRBJ2-7 and V is TRBV28; perhaps TRBD2 as D (5 bases). Trimming left V 7 bases short and J 5 bases short, with 18 bases between. CDR3 length: 14 residues. Germline V gives CDR1 MDHEN, CDR2 SYDVKM. CDR3 nucleotides: TGTGCCAGCAATCCCCCCCGGGATAGCAACGAGCAGTACTTC. Its protein product is CASNPPRDSNEQYF.

The chain employs TRBV5-1 and TRBJ2-7, with 7 bases that match TRBD2. The CDR3 runs to 13 residues. V lost 4 bases, J lost 6 bases, and 7 bases stayed unmatched. Germline V gives CDR1 SGHRS, CDR2 YFSETQ. The CDR3 DNA sequence: TGCGCCAGCAGCCGGGGAGGGGCAACCGAGCAGTACTTC. It encodes CASSRGGATEQYF.

This rearrangement joins TRBV28 to TRBJ1-2, with D possibly TRBD1 on 6 matching bases. Germline-derived CDR1 and CDR2 are MDHEN and SYDVKM. The V end was cut by 5 bases, the J end by 11 bases, with 15 bases between. There are 12 residues in the CDR3. The CDR3 reads CASSPPFGTYTF. The DNA of the CDR3 is TGTGCCAGCAGTCCCCCTTTCGGGACATACACCTTC.

The J gene is TRBJ2-3, the V gene TRBV19, with TRBD2 matching 11 bases. The V gene end was trimmed by 1 base and the J gene end by 6 bases; junction bases not matched to a gene: 9. The CDR3 is made up of 17 amino acids. Germline lookup yields CDR1 LNHDA and CDR2 SQIVND (reference sequence). CDR3 sequence: CASSIGGTSGGRDTQYF. The CDR3 DNA is TGTGCCAGTAGTATAGGGGGGACTAGCGGAGGAAGGGATACGCAGTATTTT.

The rearrangement joins TRBV9 to TRBJ1-2; D unclear. In germline, CDR1 is SGDLS, CDR2 YYNGEE. There are 13 residues in the CDR3. Trimming stripped 0 bases from V and 2 bases from J, with 5 bases between. The CDR3 DNA follows: TGTGCCAGCAGCGTAGTCCCGAACTATGGCTACACCTTC. Translation gives CASSVVPNYGYTF.

This clone was seen a single time. V gene TRBV27 combines with J gene TRBJ2-3; possibly TRBD1 for D (5 bases). V dropped 5 bases and J dropped 2 bases, with 11 bases sitting between them. CDR3 length: 14 residues. The germline V gene has CDR1 MNHEY and CDR2 SMNVEV (reference sequence). DNA of the CDR3: TGTGCCAGCAGTCTGACAGAATCCACAGATACGCAGTATTTT. Protein product: CASSLTESTDTQYF.

The J gene is TRBJ2-7, the V gene TRBV6-1, with D possibly being TRBD2 (6 bases). Per the germline V gene, CDR1 is MNHNS and CDR2 is SASEGT. The V end was cut by 3 bases, the J end by 3 bases, with 12 bases between. CDR3 length equals 14 residues. The CDR3 sequence: CASSEVEGYYEQYF. CDR3 bases: TGTGCCAGCAGTGAGGTGGAGGGGTACTACGAGCAGTACTTC.

The V and J genes are TRBV10-3 and TRBJ2-1, with a weak D call TRBD2 (5 bases). Trimming took 0 bases from V and 1 from J, leaving 13 bases between them. The CDR3 consists of 17 residues. CDR1 ENHRY and CDR2 SYGVKD come from the germline V gene. The CDR3 bases are TGTGCCATCAGTGAGTCGAGGGTAGCCAGGTCCTACAATGAGCAGTTCTTC. Residues: CAISESRVARSYNEQFF.

The chain combines TRBV30 with TRBJ1-4; D may be TRBD1 (5 bases). This CDR3 contains 14 residues. Per germline, CDR1 GTSNPN and CDR2 SVGIG (reference sequence). V lost 2 bases, J lost 6 bases, and 13 bases lay in between. The CDR3 nucleotides read TGTGCCTGGAGTCGACAGTGGGAAGATGAAAAACTGTTTTTT. This codes for CAWSRQWEDEKLFF.

As regards this clone: Germline is not matched at one junction end, which may reflect a read error. V usage is TRBV7-7 and J usage is TRBJ2-5; tentatively, D is TRBD2 (7 bases). Germline V gene sequence: CDR1 SSHAT, CDR2 FNYEAQ (reference sequence). The CDR3 totals 20 residues. Here the CDR3 reads CASSSKRASSGPRGQETQYF. In nucleotides, the CDR3 is TGTGCTAGCAGCAGCAAAAGGGCGTCTAGCGGCCCCAGGGGCCAAGAGACCCAGTACTTC. Full variable domain (rest looked up from reference TRBV7-7 and TRBJ2-5): GAGVSQSPRYKVTKRGQDVTLRCDPISSHATLYWYQQALGQGPEFLTYFNYEAQPDKSGLPSDRFSAERPEGSISTLTIQRTEQRDSAMYRCASSSKRASSGPRGQETQYFGPGTRLLVL.